These 32 T cell receptor beta chains were sequenced from one sample in a study of T cell responses to AZD1222 COVID-19 vaccine. TCRdb's table, derived via immunoSEQ multiplex PCR, lists solely in-frame clones and lacks some. The sample records approximately 140,000 clones, more than 85% being singletons. Sample: peripheral blood, taken 28 days after the second AZD1222 dose. These receptors all come from an adult who received the AZD1222 COVID-19 vaccine.

In its sample, this clone was seen once. DNA of the CDR3: TGTGCCAGTAGTGAGGGGAAGACGCCCCAGCATTTT. The encoded protein is CASSEGKTPQHF. The chain has TRBV19 and TRBJ1-5; D might be TRBD1 (5 bases). Per germline, CDR1 LNHDA and CDR2 SQIVND (reference sequence). The CDR3 sequence is 12 residues long. Trimming removed 5 bases at V and 9 bases at J, with 11 bases between.

The J gene is TRBJ2-1, the V gene TRBV7-2; 8 nucleotides align to TRBD1. This CDR3 has 16 residues. Germline loops: CDR1 SGHTA, CDR2 FQGNSA. The ends lost 5 bases at V and 2 bases at J; junction bases unmatched: 8. The CDR3 bases are TGTGCCAGCAGCCCTAGGACAGGGTTCCCCTACAATGAGCAGTTCTTC. This sequence encodes CASSPRTGFPYNEQFF.

The chain carries TRBV25-1 and TRBJ2-5, with a tentative D call TRBD2 (6 bases). The CDR3 is 17 residues long. Trimming shortened V by 0 bases and J by 4 bases, and 18 bases separated the two germline ends. CDR1 and CDR2 (germline): MGHDK, SYGVNS. The CDR3 loop is CASSEYRAGRIAETQYF. The CDR3 coding sequence is TGTGCCAGCAGTGAATATAGGGCAGGGAGGATAGCAGAGACCCAGTACTTC.

This clone was seen repeatedly, ten times or more. The V and J genes are TRBV6-4 and TRBJ2-1; TRBD2 matches 14 bases. The trim removed 0 bases at V and 7 bases at J, leaving 2 bases unmatched. The germline CDR1 and CDR2 sequences are MRHNA and SNTAGT. This CDR3 comprises 16 residues. The CDR3 reads CASSDSGTSGSNEQFF. CDR3 nucleotides: TGTGCCAGCAGTGACTCCGGGACTAGCGGGAGTAATGAGCAGTTCTTC.

This chain connects TRBV13 to TRBJ2-1, with 8 nucleotides matching TRBD2. The CDR3 covers 16 residues. Germline V gene data show CDR1 as PRHDT and CDR2 as FYEKMQ (reference sequence). Trimming removed 4 bases from V and 6 bases from J; junction bases left unmatched: 11. CDR3 amino acids: CASSSISGTRPNEQFF. CDR3 sequence (DNA): TGTGCCAGCAGCTCCATTAGCGGGACCCGACCCAATGAGCAGTTCTTC.

The gene calls are TRBV9 and TRBJ2-7; 9 bases map to TRBD1. CDR1 is SGDLS, CDR2 YYNGEE, per germline. V shed 4 bases, J shed 5 bases, and the junction held 7 bases outside the gene matches. The CDR3 is 14 residues long. The CDR3 reads CASSPRTGVDEQYF. The CDR3 nucleotides read TGTGCCAGCAGCCCCCGGACAGGGGTGGACGAGCAGTACTTC. Filled out from reference TRBV9 and TRBJ2-7, the complete variable domain reads DSGVTQTPKHLITATGQRVTLRCSPRSGDLSVYWYQQSLDQGLQFLIQYYNGEERAKGNILERFSAQQFPDLHSELNLSSLELGDSALYFCASSPRTGVDEQYFGPGTRLTVT.

V is TRBV27 and J is TRBJ2-1; TRBD1 agrees at 8 bases. This CDR3 has 17 amino acids. Germline lookup yields CDR1 MNHEY and CDR2 SMNVEV (reference sequence). V shed 6 bases, J shed 4 bases, and the junction held 14 bases outside the gene matches. As DNA, the CDR3 is TGTGCCAGCAGGGGATCAGGGGGCCGCCCTCCATACAATGAGCAGTTCTTC. It translates to CASRGSGGRPPYNEQFF.

This sequence joins TRBV14 and TRBJ1-2; weak D call: TRBD1 (5 bases). There are 16 residues in the CDR3. Germline lookup yields CDR1 SGHDN and CDR2 FVKESK. Trimming cost V 2 bases and J 3 bases, with 16 bases left between them. CDR3 residues: CASSQFGGNFDYGYTF. The CDR3 DNA follows: TGTGCCAGCAGCCAATTTGGGGGGAATTTCGACTATGGCTACACCTTC.

V is TRBV30 and J is TRBJ1-5; D gene unclear. The V end lost 1 base, the J end lost 5 bases, and 12 bases lay between the germline ends. The CDR3 covers 14 residues. The V gene's germline CDR1 is GTSNPN and CDR2 SVGIG (reference sequence). The CDR3 DNA follows: TGTGCCTGGAGTGGGCCGACTATTGATCAGCCCCAGCATTTT. This gives the protein CAWSGPTIDQPQHF.

The chain uses TRBV10-3 and TRBJ2-2, with 8 bases identical to TRBD1. Germline lookup yields CDR1 ENHRY and CDR2 SYGVKD. Unmatched junction bases numbered 11, after V lost 4 bases and J lost 7 bases. The CDR3 is 16 residues long. CDR3 in DNA: TGTGCCATCAGTGCGGGGCAGGGGGCCGTTTACGGGGAGCTGTTTTTT. It specifies CAISAGQGAVYGELFF.

Only one count was recorded for this clone. The chain links TRBV9 to TRBJ2-2, with D hard to call. Germline CDR1 is SGDLS and CDR2 is YYNGEE. The CDR3 length is 14 residues. The V end lost 5 bases, the J end lost 4 bases, and 12 bases lay between the germline ends. In DNA form, the CDR3 reads TGTGCCAGCAGTCGACCGATGGGCACCGGGGAGCTGTTTTTT. Its translation: CASSRPMGTGELFF.

This sequence joins TRBV4-3 and TRBJ1-1; D ambiguous. CDR3 size: 13 residues. Trimming removed 2 bases at V and 7 bases at J, with 11 bases between. Germline-derived CDR1 and CDR2 are LGHNA and YSLEER. The DNA for the CDR3 is TGCGCCAGCAGCCAACTAATCGGTGATGAAGCTTTCTTT. This encodes CASSQLIGDEAFF.

The V gene is TRBV29-1, the J gene TRBJ2-3; D not resolved. The V and J ends lost 6 bases and 6 bases respectively, with 10 bases between them. CDR1 and CDR2 (germline): SQVTM, ANQGSEA. This CDR3 is built from 11 residues. CDR3 DNA: TGCAGCGTGGAATATGTGGATACGCAGTATTTT. Its translation: CSVEYVDTQYF.

The J gene is TRBJ1-2, the V gene TRBV5-1; D is possibly TRBD1 (5 bases). Trimming removed 4 bases at V and 8 bases at J, with 15 bases between. CDR1 and CDR2 from the germline V gene are SGHRS and YFSETQ. The CDR3 contains 13 residues. As DNA, the CDR3 is TGCGCCAGCAGCGAAGTAGGGGAAAGGGGCTACACCTTC. Its protein is CASSEVGERGYTF.

V usage is TRBV11-2 and J usage is TRBJ1-2; 12 positions match TRBD1. Trimming removed 3 bases from V and 6 bases from J; junction bases left unmatched: 8. The CDR3 covers 16 residues. Germline CDR1 reads SGHAT; CDR2 reads FQNNGV. CDR3 residues: CASSFNSGTGGHGYTF. CDR3 DNA sequence: TGTGCCAGCAGCTTTAACTCCGGGACAGGGGGCCATGGCTACACCTTC. Filled out from reference TRBV11-2 and TRBJ1-2, the complete variable domain reads EAGVAQSPRYKIIEKRQSVAFWCNPISGHATLYWYQQILGQGPKLLIQFQNNGVVDDSQLPKDRFSAERLKGVDSTLKIQPAKLEDSAVYLCASSFNSGTGGHGYTFGSGTRLTVV.

The chain links TRBV27 to TRBJ2-7, with TRBD2 matching 10 bases. This CDR3 has 13 residues. Germline V gene lookup returns CDR1 MNHEY and CDR2 SMNVEV (reference sequence). J gave up 4 bases and V 7 bases, and 4 bases lay outside the gene matches. The CDR3 bases are TGTGCCAGCACTAGCGGGAGAACTTACGAGCAGTACTTC. Translating it yields CASTSGRTYEQYF.

This clone was seen only a few times. The chain combines TRBV15 with TRBJ2-1, with 13 bases matching TRBD2. Per the germline V gene, CDR1 is LNHNV and CDR2 is YYDKDF (reference sequence). The CDR3 consists of 15 residues. The ends lost 1 base at V and 11 bases at J; junction bases unmatched: 5. The CDR3 region is CATSRGTSGSSKQFF. For the CDR3, the DNA is TGTGCCACCAGCAGAGGGACTAGCGGGAGTAGCAAGCAGTTCTTC.

The chain carries TRBV12-3 or TRBV12-4 and TRBJ2-7; a weak D match, TRBD2 (6 bases). This CDR3 is 12 amino acids long. The V end lost 11 bases, the J end lost 12 bases, and 23 bases lay between the germline ends. This CDR3 reads CAGQGGRRGGYF. The CDR3 coding sequence is TGTGCCGGCCAGGGAGGAAGGAGGGGCGGGTACTTC.

The V call is TRBV7-2, the J call TRBJ1-2; TRBD1 matches 10 bases. The ends lost 5 bases at V and 0 bases at J; junction bases unmatched: 6. Germline V gene lookup returns CDR1 SGHTA and CDR2 FQGNSA. CDR3 length: 16 amino acids. The DNA of the CDR3 is TGTGCCAGCAGCAAAGACAGGGGGCGGCCTAACTATGGCTACACCTTC. Protein product: CASSKDRGRPNYGYTF.

This clone was observed once. The rearrangement links TRBV5-1 to TRBJ1-2; D is uncertain. Trimming removed 0 bases from V and 8 bases from J, with 11 bases in between. The V gene's germline CDR1 is SGHRS and CDR2 YFSETQ. The CDR3 has 13 amino acids. The CDR3 nucleotides are TGCGCCAGCAGCTTGGATGCGGGCAGGGGCTACACCTTC. Translated, it gives CASSLDAGRGYTF.

V is TRBV30 and J is TRBJ1-5; D uncertain. Looked up from germline, CDR1 is GTSNPN and CDR2 is SVGIG (reference sequence). CDR3 length: 13 residues. Between the trimmed V and J ends, which lost 7 bases and 7 bases, there was a span of 17 bases. CDR3 region: CAYTSGLGQPQHF. In DNA form, the CDR3 reads TGTGCCTATACCTCGGGCCTGGGGCAGCCCCAGCATTTT.

This clone was seen only once. The chain joins TRBV30 to TRBJ1-6; D ambiguous. The V and J ends lost 0 bases and 5 bases respectively, with 23 bases between them. Per germline, CDR1 GTSNPN and CDR2 SVGIG (reference sequence). CDR3 length equals 19 residues. CDR3 region: CAWSVTMTFGRLHNSPLHF. The CDR3, as DNA: TGTGCCTGGAGTGTCACCATGACCTTCGGCAGGCTCCATAATTCACCCCTCCACTTT.

The rearrangement links TRBV28 to TRBJ1-5; weak D call: TRBD1 (5 bases). With 3 bases removed from V and 7 bases from J, the gap between germline ends came to 13 bases. Per germline, CDR1 MDHEN and CDR2 SYDVKM. The CDR3 is 14 residues long. The CDR3 sequence is CASSFWAGRQPQHF. The CDR3 DNA is TGTGCCAGCAGTTTTTGGGCAGGGAGACAGCCCCAGCATTTT.

The J gene is TRBJ1-2, the V gene TRBV19; 10 bases agree with TRBD1. The CDR3 has 15 residues. With 4 bases clipped from V and 3 bases from J, the junction kept 5 bases outside the gene matches. Germline CDR1 LNHDA, CDR2 SQIVND (reference sequence). The CDR3 reads CASSKGQGSDYGYTF. The CDR3, as DNA: TGTGCCAGTAGTAAGGGACAGGGGTCGGACTATGGCTACACCTTC.

CDR3 DNA sequence: TGTGCCAGCAGCTTAGCACCATACAATGAGCAGTTCTTC. It encodes CASSLAPYNEQFF. The rearrangement uses TRBV7-8 and TRBJ2-1; D gene unclear. This CDR3 spans 13 amino acids. Trimming took 0 bases from V and 4 from J, leaving 4 bases between them. Germline lookup yields CDR1 SGHVS and CDR2 FQNEAQ.

The chain has TRBV29-1 and TRBJ2-4; D is uncertain. Trimming took off 7 bases at V and 7 bases at J, with 17 bases between the two ends. Germline CDR1 reads SQVTM; CDR2 reads ANQGSEA. This CDR3 region has 13 residues. DNA for the CDR3: TGCAGCGCCGAGGACGCTTTGGGGAACATTCAGTACTTC. Its protein is CSAEDALGNIQYF.

The rearrangement links TRBV11-2 to TRBJ2-1, with D perhaps matching TRBD2 (5 bases). The CDR3 loop spans 15 amino acids. V shed 5 bases and J shed 7 bases, with 18 bases lying between them. In germline, CDR1 is SGHAT, CDR2 FQNNGV. The CDR3 sequence: CASSVPVGRVNEQFF. DNA for the CDR3: TGTGCCAGCAGCGTACCAGTAGGGCGGGTGAATGAGCAGTTCTTC.

This chain uses TRBV7-9 with TRBJ2-1; D may match TRBD1 or TRBD2 (6 bases each). V gave up 1 base and J gave up 6 bases, with 7 bases separating them. Germline-derived CDR1 and CDR2 are SEHNR and FQNEAQ (reference sequence). The CDR3 extends over 13 amino acids. Here the CDR3 reads CASSLEGGNEQFF. For the CDR3, the DNA is TGTGCCAGCAGCTTAGAGGGGGGCAATGAGCAGTTCTTC.

The V gene is TRBV24-1, the J gene TRBJ2-7; unclear D gene. Germline V gene data show CDR1 as KGHDR and CDR2 as SFDVKD. Between the trimmed V and J ends, which lost 4 bases and 4 bases, there was a span of 13 bases. The CDR3 is made up of 14 amino acids. CDR3 nucleotide sequence: TGTGCCACCAGTGACACCGGAAGGGCTTACGAGCAGTACTTC. As protein: CATSDTGRAYEQYF.

The chain combines TRBV30 with TRBJ2-7; D is undetermined. CDR1 is GTSNPN, CDR2 SVGIG, per germline (reference sequence). This CDR3 spans 11 amino acids. Trimming left V 2 bases short and J 3 bases short, with 5 bases between. The chain's CDR3 is CAWSWGYEQYF. Here the CDR3 DNA reads TGTGCCTGGAGTTGGGGCTACGAGCAGTACTTC. Full variable domain (missing parts from reference TRBV30 and TRBJ2-7): SQTIHQWPATLVQPVGSPLSLECTVEGTSNPNLYWYRQAAGRGLQLLFYSVGIGQISSEVPQNLSASRPQDRQFILSSKKLLLSDSGFYLCAWSWGYEQYFGPGTRLTVT.

The chain has TRBV4-1 and TRBJ1-4; maybe TRBD1 (6 bases). V gave up 1 base and J gave up 8 bases, with 17 bases separating them. Germline lookup yields CDR1 MGHRA and CDR2 YSYEKL. The CDR3 is made up of 16 amino acids. For the CDR3, the DNA is TGCGCCAGCAGCCAAGTGGGGGGCCCGTTTGGGGAAAAACTGTTTTTT. It is translated as CASSQVGGPFGEKLFF.

The J gene is TRBJ2-7, the V gene TRBV19; 11 bases fit TRBD2. Germline CDR1 and CDR2: LNHDA and SQIVND (reference sequence). The CDR3 runs to 16 residues. The V segment lost 5 bases and the J segment 2 bases; nucleotides outside the gene matches: 8. CDR3 amino acids: CASSARTSGFPYEQYF. CDR3 nucleotide sequence: TGTGCCAGTAGTGCTCGGACTAGCGGGTTCCCCTACGAGCAGTACTTC.